This T cell receptor (beta chain) was captured in a study of T-cell memory formation after mild COVID-19. Study in general: In these data, TCR clusters were largely donor specific.

TCRdb passed the 5' RACE reads through MiXCR, listing each CDR3 protein once. The sample has over 150,000 distinct CDR3 sequences; 10% to 15% are singletons. V was clipped by 4 bases and J by 1 base, with 7 bases between them. CDR3 length: 14 amino acids. The rearrangement links TRBV12-3 or TRBV12-4 to TRBJ2-2, with D uncertain. This TCR was sampled from a man between 18 and 35 years old who had mild COVID-19 (a few samples of this study predate the infection). Cell type and time point are not known. What was sequenced was PBMCs or a T cell subset sorted from them (not recorded which). The CDR3 nucleotides read TGTGCCAGCAGTTCGCTAGGGAACACCGGGGAGCTGTTTTTT. Translating gives CASSSLGNTGELFF.